This T cell receptor beta chain was sequenced in a study of cytomegalovirus exposure and HLA in healthy donors. Study-level results: A later examination showed that TCR association rates differed by HLA locus, with DRB1 most and HLA-C fewest. There were approximately 150 TCR beta chains listed as cytomegalovirus-associated.

This clone was seen a few times. What it binds is unknown. A multiplex PCR was run with 60 Vbeta primers and 13 Jbeta primers. Clones were read by immunoSEQ multiplex PCR, and TCRdb kept only the in-frame ones, dropping some. The sample has under 150,000 clones; roughly 80% are singletons. CDR3 size: 18 residues. Germline-derived CDR1 and CDR2 are SGDLS and YYNGEE. Between the trimmed V and J ends, which lost 4 bases and 2 bases, there was a span of 21 bases. Sample: PBMCs. The TCR comes from an older woman in good health and CMV-seronegative. V usage is TRBV9 and J usage is TRBJ2-2; possibly TRBD2 for D (7 bases). The CDR3 is CASSKGGARVGNTGELFF. CDR3 nucleotides: TGTGCCAGCAGCAAGGGGGGGGCGAGGGTTGGAAACACCGGGGAGCTGTTTTTT.